This entry lists 13 T cell receptor beta chains sequenced from one sample in a study of T-cell memory formation after mild COVID-19. Each CDR3 protein gets one entry after TCRdb re-called the 5' RACE reads with MiXCR. The table records approximately 13,000 distinct CDR3 sequences, about 16% of them present only once. Source material: PBMCs or a T cell subset sorted from them (not recorded which). The source of these receptors is a man between 18 and 29 years old who had mild COVID-19 (a few samples of this study predate the infection). Cell type and time point are not known.

The gene calls are TRBV30 and TRBJ1-2, with TRBD1 as a possible D gene (6 bases). CDR1 is GTSNPN, CDR2 SVGIG, per germline (reference sequence). The V gene lost 4 bases and the J gene lost 4 bases, with 13 bases spanning the gap. CDR3 length: 13 residues. The CDR3: CAWKTGLIYGYTF. The CDR3 bases are TGTGCCTGGAAAACAGGGTTAATCTATGGCTACACCTTC.

This clonotype occurred many times. The chain uses TRBV4-1 and TRBJ1-2; maybe TRBD1 (5 bases). Per germline, CDR1 MGHRA and CDR2 YSYEKL. This CDR3 comprises 14 residues. V was clipped by 3 bases and J by 2 bases, with 10 bases between them. CDR3 sequence: CASSHKQENYGYTF. CDR3 nucleotide sequence: TGCGCCAGCAGCCACAAACAGGAGAACTATGGCTACACCTTC.

The rearrangement joins TRBV15 to TRBJ2-1; D remains ambiguous. The CDR3 totals 16 residues. Germline lookup yields CDR1 LNHNV and CDR2 YYDKDF (reference sequence). Trimming shortened V by 0 bases and J by 0 bases, and 9 bases separated the two germline ends. CDR3: CATSRDLHNSYNEQFF. CDR3 in DNA: TGTGCCACCAGCAGAGATTTGCATAACTCCTACAATGAGCAGTTCTTC.

The genes are TRBV20-1 and TRBJ2-7; no firm D call. There are 15 residues in the CDR3. Germline CDR1 is DFQATT and CDR2 is SNEGSKA (reference sequence). Trimming shortened V by 0 bases and J by 5 bases, and 17 bases separated the two germline ends. DNA for the CDR3: TGCAGTGCTAGAGATGCGGTATTCGAGAAGGACGAGCAGTACTTC. This codes for CSARDAVFEKDEQYF.

Here the CDR3 DNA reads TGTGCCAGCAGCTTGGGACTACAGAACGAGCAGTACTTC. Residues: CASSLGLQNEQYF. V is TRBV5-6 and J is TRBJ2-7, with a possible D match to TRBD2 (5 bases). V lost 0 bases to trimming and J lost 5 bases, with 9 bases between them. CDR1 and CDR2 (germline): SGHDT, YYEEEE. CDR3 length: 13 residues.

The V and J genes are TRBV18 and TRBJ1-3; the D is unclear. V lost 3 bases and J 0 bases, leaving 12 bases between the germline ends. In germline, CDR1 is KGHSH, CDR2 LQKENI. This CDR3 spans 16 amino acids. This CDR3 reads CASSPRTGSSGNTIYF. CDR3 DNA sequence: TGTGCCAGCTCACCCCGGACGGGTTCCTCTGGAAACACCATATATTTT.

This clonotype was found many times. The chain has TRBV6-5 and TRBJ2-2; D possibly corresponds to TRBD1 (6 bases). This CDR3 has 15 residues. Germline CDR1 and CDR2: MNHEY and SVGAGI. The V and J ends lost 1 base and 4 bases respectively, with 10 bases between them. CDR3 in amino acids: CASSYWGPTTGELFF. CDR3 coding DNA: TGTGCCAGCAGTTACTGGGGGCCGACCACCGGGGAGCTGTTTTTT.

The chain is built from TRBV7-3 and TRBJ2-2; perhaps TRBD2 as D (6 bases). Germline V lookup: CDR1 SGHTA, CDR2 FQGTGA. The V and J ends lost 5 bases and 2 bases respectively, with 9 bases between them. The CDR3 has 14 amino acids. The CDR3 sequence is CASSKGLNTGELFF. The DNA of the CDR3 is TGTGCCAGCAGCAAGGGACTCAACACCGGGGAGCTGTTTTTT.

Many counts were recorded for this clonotype. CDR3 residues: CASMSGPRDNEQFF. In nucleotides, the CDR3 is TGTGCCAGCATGTCCGGCCCTCGGGACAATGAGCAGTTCTTC. The rearrangement joins TRBV7-2 to TRBJ2-1; no clear D. The germline V and J ends were trimmed by 7 bases and 5 bases, with 15 bases remaining between them. Germline V lookup: CDR1 SGHTA, CDR2 FQGNSA. This CDR3 contains 14 residues.

This clonotype occurred many times. This chain uses TRBV11-2 with TRBJ2-3, with 10 bases aligning to TRBD2. The junction had 8 bases not matched to a gene; V was cut back by 2 bases and J by 3 bases. The CDR3 sequence is 17 residues long. Germline values: CDR1 SGHAT, CDR2 FQNNGV. CDR3 loop: CASSLPLAGGRTDTQYF. The CDR3 bases are TGTGCCAGCAGCTTACCGTTAGCGGGGGGCCGGACAGATACGCAGTATTTT. The full variable domain, its missing parts supplied by reference TRBV11-2 and TRBJ2-3, is EAGVAQSPRYKIIEKRQSVAFWCNPISGHATLYWYQQILGQGPKLLIQFQNNGVVDDSQLPKDRFSAERLKGVDSTLKIQPAKLEDSAVYLCASSLPLAGGRTDTQYFGPGTRLTVL.

There are a few counts of this clonotype. The genes are TRBV20-1 and TRBJ1-2; D is unresolved. Trimming left V 4 bases short and J 4 bases short, with 7 bases between. Germline lookup yields CDR1 DFQATT and CDR2 SNEGSKA (reference sequence). The CDR3 totals 11 residues. The CDR3 nucleotides read TGCAGTGCTACCCCCGTCTATGGCTACACCTTC. Amino acids: CSATPVYGYTF.

This clonotype was seen a handful of times. The rearrangement uses TRBV19 and TRBJ1-2; D is uncertain. CDR3 length: 13 residues. V was trimmed by 11 bases and J by 6 bases, leaving 19 bases between them. From germline, CDR1 is LNHDA and CDR2 SQIVND (reference sequence). The CDR3 coding sequence is TGTGCCTCAGGTGTGGGCGGGTTCGATGGCTACACCTTC. Translating gives CASGVGGFDGYTF.

This clonotype was picked up many times. V gene TRBV28 combines with J gene TRBJ2-3; D assignment may be TRBD1 or TRBD2 (7 bases each). The CDR3 extends over 20 amino acids. Germline V gene lookup returns CDR1 MDHEN and CDR2 SYDVKM. V lost 5 bases and J lost 2, with 29 bases in between. In DNA form, the CDR3 reads TGTGCCAGCAGTGCTGGACCGACAGGGTGGCGGGGGTCAACCACAGATACGCAGTATTTT. Translation: CASSAGPTGWRGSTTDTQYF.